The clone carrying this TCR beta chain appeared once. The antigen remains unidentified. A junction boundary mismatches the germline segment, possibly from a read error. The data stem from a study of tumor-infiltrating lymphocytes in primary liver carcinoma. On the study more broadly: The number of productive TCRbeta reads per sample ranged from roughly 3.5 to 7.13 million and was similar across tissue types.

The study, taken as a whole, reports: Only about 8-24% of top clones were detected in each of the five tumor regions.

Total RNA amounting to 450 to 500 ng was the source from which TCR beta cDNA was made with a constant-region primer. Investigators got TCR beta libraries out of three nested multiplex PCR rounds, done with slightly modified ARM-PCR. The first two PCR rounds used TRBV1-TRBV30 forward primers with a C-beta reverse primer, nine to ten cycles each. TCRdb reprocessed the multiplex PCR reads via MiXCR and lists one record per CDR3 protein. The sample yields 50,000 to 60,000 distinct CDR3 sequences, around 82% seen once. CDR3 length: 15 amino acids. CDR1 and CDR2 (germline): LGHNA, YNFKEQ. The study co-extracted DNA and RNA from 20-30 mg of unsorted bulk tissue. Donors were untreated and chronically infected with HBV.

The chain employs TRBV4-2 and TRBJ2-3, with a possible D match to TRBD2 (6 bases). The receptor comes from a middle-aged man with primary liver carcinoma and hepatitis B virus infection. The sequenced sample was liver tumor tissue from sampling region 5. The sample's subset: tumor region T5, tumor centre. The DNA for the CDR3 is TGTGTCAGCGCGAGCGGGCTCCCCAGCATCGATACGCAGTATTTT. It encodes CVSASGLPSIDTQYF.